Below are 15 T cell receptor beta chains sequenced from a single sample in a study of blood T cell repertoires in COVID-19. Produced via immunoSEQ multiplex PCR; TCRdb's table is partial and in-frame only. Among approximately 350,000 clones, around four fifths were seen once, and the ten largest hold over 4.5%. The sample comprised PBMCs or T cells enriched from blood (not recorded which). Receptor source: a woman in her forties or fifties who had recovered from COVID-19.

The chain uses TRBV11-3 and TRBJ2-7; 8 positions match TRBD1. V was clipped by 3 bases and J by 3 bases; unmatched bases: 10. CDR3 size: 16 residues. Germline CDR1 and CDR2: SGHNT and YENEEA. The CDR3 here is CASSFEGQGAFYEQYF. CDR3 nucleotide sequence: TGTGCCAGCAGCTTTGAAGGACAGGGTGCCTTCTACGAGCAGTACTTC.

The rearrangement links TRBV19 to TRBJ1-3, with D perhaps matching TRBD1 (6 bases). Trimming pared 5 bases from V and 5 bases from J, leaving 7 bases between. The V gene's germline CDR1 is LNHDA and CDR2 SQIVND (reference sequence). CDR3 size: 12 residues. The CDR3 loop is CASSDRRNTIYF. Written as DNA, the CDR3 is TGTGCCAGTAGTGACAGGAGAAACACCATATATTTT.

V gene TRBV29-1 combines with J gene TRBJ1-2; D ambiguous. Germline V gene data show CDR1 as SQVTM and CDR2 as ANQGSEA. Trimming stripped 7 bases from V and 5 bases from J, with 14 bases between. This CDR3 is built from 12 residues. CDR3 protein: CSADSGGYGYTF. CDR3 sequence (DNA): TGCAGCGCTGACTCTGGAGGTTATGGCTACACCTTC.

The CDR3 coding sequence is TGTGCCAGTACCTCCCAGGAAAAATCCTACGAGCAGTACTTC. Amino acid sequence: CASTSQEKSYEQYF. The rearrangement uses TRBV19 and TRBJ2-7, with D uncertain. The V and J ends lost 7 bases and 1 base respectively, with 14 bases between them. The CDR3 has 14 amino acids. Germline CDR1 is LNHDA and CDR2 is SQIVND (reference sequence).

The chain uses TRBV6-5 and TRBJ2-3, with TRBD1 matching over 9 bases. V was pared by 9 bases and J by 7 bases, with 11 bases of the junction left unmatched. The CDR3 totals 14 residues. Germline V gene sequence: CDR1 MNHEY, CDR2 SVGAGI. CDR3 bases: TGTGCCAGTGACCTACAGGGGGCGCGGAATACGCAGTATTTT. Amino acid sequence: CASDLQGARNTQYF.

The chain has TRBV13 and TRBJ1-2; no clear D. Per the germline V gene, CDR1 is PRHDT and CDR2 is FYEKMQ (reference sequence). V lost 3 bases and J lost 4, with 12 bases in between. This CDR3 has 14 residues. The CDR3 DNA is TGTGCCAGCAGCTTTCAAGGCGGGAGCTATGGCTACACCTTC. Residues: CASSFQGGSYGYTF.

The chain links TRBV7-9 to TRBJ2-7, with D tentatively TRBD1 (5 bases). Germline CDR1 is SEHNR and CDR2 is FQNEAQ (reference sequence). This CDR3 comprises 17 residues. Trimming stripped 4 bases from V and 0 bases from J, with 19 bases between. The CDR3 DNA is TGTGCCAGCAGCTCGGTTAGGGCAGTTGACAGCTCCTACGAGCAGTACTTC. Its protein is CASSSVRAVDSSYEQYF.

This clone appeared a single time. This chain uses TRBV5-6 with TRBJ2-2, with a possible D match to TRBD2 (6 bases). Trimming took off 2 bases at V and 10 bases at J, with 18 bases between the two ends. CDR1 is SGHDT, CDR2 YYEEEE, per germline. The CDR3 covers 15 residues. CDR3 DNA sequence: TGTGCCAGCAGCTTCCAGGGACTTCCAATCGAGGAGCTGTTTTTT. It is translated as CASSFQGLPIEELFF.

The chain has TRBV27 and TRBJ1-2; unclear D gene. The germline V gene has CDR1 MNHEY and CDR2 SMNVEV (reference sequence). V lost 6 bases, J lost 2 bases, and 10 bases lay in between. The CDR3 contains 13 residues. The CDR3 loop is CASSISLNYGYTF. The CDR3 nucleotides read TGTGCCAGCAGCATTTCACTAAACTATGGCTACACCTTC.

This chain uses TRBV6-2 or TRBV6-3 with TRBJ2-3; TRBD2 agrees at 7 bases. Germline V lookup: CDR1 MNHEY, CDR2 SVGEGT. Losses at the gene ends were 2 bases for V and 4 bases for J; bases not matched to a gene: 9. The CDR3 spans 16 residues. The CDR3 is CASSYEAGVVADTQYF. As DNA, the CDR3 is TGTGCCAGCAGTTACGAGGCGGGAGTAGTCGCAGATACGCAGTATTTT.

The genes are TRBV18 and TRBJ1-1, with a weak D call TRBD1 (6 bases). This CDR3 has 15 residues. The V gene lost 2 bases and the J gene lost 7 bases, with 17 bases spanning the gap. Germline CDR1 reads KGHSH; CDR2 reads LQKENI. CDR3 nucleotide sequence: TGTGCCAGCTCACCAAAACAGGGCCCACGCATTGAAGCTTTCTTT. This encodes CASSPKQGPRIEAFF.

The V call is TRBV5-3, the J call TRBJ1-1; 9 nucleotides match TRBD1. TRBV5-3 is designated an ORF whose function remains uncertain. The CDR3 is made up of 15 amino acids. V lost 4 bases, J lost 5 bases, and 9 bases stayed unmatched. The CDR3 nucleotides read TGTGCCAGAAGCCCACTAACAGGGGGCAAAACTGAAGCTTTCTTT. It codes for CARSPLTGGKTEAFF.

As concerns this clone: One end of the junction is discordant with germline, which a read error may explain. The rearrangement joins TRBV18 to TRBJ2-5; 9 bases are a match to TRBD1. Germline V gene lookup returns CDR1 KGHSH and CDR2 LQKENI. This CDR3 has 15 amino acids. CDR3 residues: CAGSPRDRVEETQYF. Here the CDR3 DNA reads TGTGCCGGCTCACCCCGGGACAGGGTCGAGGAGACCCAGTACTTC.

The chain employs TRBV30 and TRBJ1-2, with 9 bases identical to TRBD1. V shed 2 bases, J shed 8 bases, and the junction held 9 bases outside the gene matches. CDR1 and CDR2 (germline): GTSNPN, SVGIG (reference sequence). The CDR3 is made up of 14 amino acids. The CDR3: CAWSRLPDRGGYTF. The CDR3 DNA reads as TGTGCCTGGAGTAGATTACCGGACAGGGGAGGCTACACCTTC.

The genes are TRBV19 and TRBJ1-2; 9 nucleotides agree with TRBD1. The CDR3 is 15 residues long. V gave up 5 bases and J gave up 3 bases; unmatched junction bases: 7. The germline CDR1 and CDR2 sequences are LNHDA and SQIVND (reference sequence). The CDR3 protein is CASSVRQGGHYGYTF. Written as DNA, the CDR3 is TGTGCCAGTAGTGTCAGACAGGGGGGGCACTATGGCTACACCTTC.